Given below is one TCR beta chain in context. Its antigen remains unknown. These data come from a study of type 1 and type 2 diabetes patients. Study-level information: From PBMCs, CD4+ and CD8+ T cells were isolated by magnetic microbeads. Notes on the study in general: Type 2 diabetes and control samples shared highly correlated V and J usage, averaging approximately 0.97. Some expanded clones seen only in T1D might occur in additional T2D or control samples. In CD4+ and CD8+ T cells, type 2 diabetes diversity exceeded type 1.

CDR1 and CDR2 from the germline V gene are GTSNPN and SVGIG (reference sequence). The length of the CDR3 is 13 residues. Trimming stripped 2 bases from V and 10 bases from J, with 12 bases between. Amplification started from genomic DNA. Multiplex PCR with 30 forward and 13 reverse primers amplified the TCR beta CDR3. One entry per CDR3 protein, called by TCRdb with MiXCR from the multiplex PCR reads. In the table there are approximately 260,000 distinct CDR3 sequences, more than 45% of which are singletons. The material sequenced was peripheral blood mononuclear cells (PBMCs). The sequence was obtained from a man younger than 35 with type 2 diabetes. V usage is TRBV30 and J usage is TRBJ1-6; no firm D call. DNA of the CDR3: TGTGCCTGGAGTAATGGTTTGAGGTCACCCCTCCACTTT. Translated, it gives CAWSNGLRSPLHF.